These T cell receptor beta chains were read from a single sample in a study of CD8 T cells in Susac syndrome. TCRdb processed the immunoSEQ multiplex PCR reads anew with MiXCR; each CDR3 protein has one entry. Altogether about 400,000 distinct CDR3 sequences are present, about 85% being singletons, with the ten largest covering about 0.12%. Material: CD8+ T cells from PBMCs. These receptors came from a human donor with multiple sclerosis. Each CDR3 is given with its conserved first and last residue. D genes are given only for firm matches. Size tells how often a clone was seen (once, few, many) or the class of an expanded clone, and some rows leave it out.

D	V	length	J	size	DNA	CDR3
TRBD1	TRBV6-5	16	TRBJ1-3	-	TGTGCCAGCAGTTACGCCGACAGGGGGGCTGGAAACACCATATATTTT	CASSYADRGAGNTIYF
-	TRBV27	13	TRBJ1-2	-	TGTGCCAGCAGCCCCGGGACGGTCGCTGGCTACACCTTC	CASSPGTVAGYTF
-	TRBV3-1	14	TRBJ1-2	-	TGTGCCAGCAGCCAAGAACGAGGTAGCTATGGCTACACCTTC	CASSQERGSYGYTF
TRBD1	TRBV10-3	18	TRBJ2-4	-	TGTGCCATCAGTGAGTCGAAGGGGACAGCCGTAGCCAAAAACATTCAGTACTTC	CAISESKGTAVAKNIQYF
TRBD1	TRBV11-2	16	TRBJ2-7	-	TGTGCCAGCAGCTTTTGGGAGAAGGACAGGGCTCACGAGCAGTACTTC	CASSFWEKDRAHEQYF
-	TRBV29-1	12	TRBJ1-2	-	TGCAGCGTTGAGGGCTTAAGCTATGGCTACACCTTC	CSVEGLSYGYTF
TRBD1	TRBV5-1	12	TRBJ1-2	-	TGCGCCAGCAGGACAGGGGTGTATGGCTACACCTTC	CASRTGVYGYTF
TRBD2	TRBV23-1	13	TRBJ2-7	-	TGCGCCAGCAGTCACCCCCTAGCGGCCGAGCAGTACTTC	CASSHPLAAEQYF
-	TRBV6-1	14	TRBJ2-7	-	TGTGCCAGCAGTCTCACCACGGGCAGCGACGAGCAGTACTTC	CASSLTTGSDEQYF
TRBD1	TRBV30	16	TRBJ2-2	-	TGTGCCTGGAGTGTAACTGACAGGGGGCGCACCGGGGAGCTGTTTTTT	CAWSVTDRGRTGELFF
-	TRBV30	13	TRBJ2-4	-	TGTGCCTGGGCGTGGATTCCCAAAAACATTCAGTGCTTC	CAWAWIPKNIQCF
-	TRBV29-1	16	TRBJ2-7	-	TGCAGCGTTGAGGCTGGATCAGGATCGGATCCCTACGAGCAGTACTTC	CSVEAGSGSDPYEQYF
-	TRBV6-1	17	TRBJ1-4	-	TGTGCCAGCAGTGAAGGGAAGCAGGAAGCAACTAATGAAAAACTGTTTTTT	CASSEGKQEATNEKLFF
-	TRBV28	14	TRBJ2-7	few	TGTGCCACCTCGGGCAGTTCCATTTTCTACGAGCAGTACTTC	CATSGSSIFYEQYF
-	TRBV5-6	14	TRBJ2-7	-	TGTGCCAGCAGCTACGGTGTTGATACCTACGAGCAGTACTTC	CASSYGVDTYEQYF
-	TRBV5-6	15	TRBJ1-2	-	TGTGCCAGCAGCTTGGAATTGAGGGAAAACTATGGCTACACCTTC	CASSLELRENYGYTF
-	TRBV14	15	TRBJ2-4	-	TGTGCCAGCAGCCAAGGTTCTGGGGGTTTCGGCATTCAGTACTTC	CASSQGSGGFGIQYF
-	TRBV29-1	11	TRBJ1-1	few	TGCAGCGCAACAGGGAGGACTGAAGCTTTCTTT	CSATGRTEAFF
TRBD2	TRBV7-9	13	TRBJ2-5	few	TGTGCCAGCAGCATAAGCGGGGAAGAGACCCAGTACTTC	CASSISGEETQYF
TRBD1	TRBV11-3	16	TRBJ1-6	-	TGTGCCAGCAGCGGCGGACAGGGGGCGAAGGTTTCACCCCTCCACTTT	CASSGGQGAKVSPLHF
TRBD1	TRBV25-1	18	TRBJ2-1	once	TGTGCCAGCAGTGAATATTGGGGCGGGACAGGGGGCTACAATGAGCAGTTCTTC	CASSEYWGGTGGYNEQFF
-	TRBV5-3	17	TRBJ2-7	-	TGTGCCAGAAGCCCGGTCACCCGACTAGACGATGACTACGAGCAGTACTTC	CARSPVTRLDDDYEQYF
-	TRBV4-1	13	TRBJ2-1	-	TGCGCCAGCAGCCAAGTTAAGGGGCCCGAGCAGTTCTTC	CASSQVKGPEQFF
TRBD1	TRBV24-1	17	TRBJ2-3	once	TGTGCCACCAGTGATTTCTCGGACAGGGAAGGTGTAGATACGCAGTATTTT	CATSDFSDREGVDTQYF
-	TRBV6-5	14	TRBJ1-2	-	TGTGCCAGCAGTCTACAGGCGCCGCACCATGGCTACACCTTC	CASSLQAPHHGYTF
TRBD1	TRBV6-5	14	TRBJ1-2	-	TGTGCCAGCAGTTCCCAGGGGGCAGGTGGTGGCTACACCTTC	CASSSQGAGGGYTF
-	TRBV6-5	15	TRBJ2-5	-	TGTGCCAGCAGTCTTAGCGGAATTGAACAAGAGACCCAGTACTTC	CASSLSGIEQETQYF
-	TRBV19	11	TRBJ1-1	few	TGTGCCAGTAGAACGGGGGTTGAAGCTTTCTTT	CASRTGVEAFF
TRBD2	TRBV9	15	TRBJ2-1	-	TGTGCCAGCAGCGTCGGACTAGCGGAATACAATGAGCAGTTCTTC	CASSVGLAEYNEQFF
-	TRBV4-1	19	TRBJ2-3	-	TGCGCCAGCAGCCTTTCGGAGGGGGTTCTATACGACTACACAGATACGCAGTATTTT	CASSLSEGVLYDYTDTQYF
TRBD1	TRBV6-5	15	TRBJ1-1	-	TGTGCCAGCAGCGCGGGGACAGGGTCCCACACTGAAGCTTTCTTT	CASSAGTGSHTEAFF
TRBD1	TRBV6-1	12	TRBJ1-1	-	TGTGCCAGCGGGGGACAGGGGCTTGAAGCTTTCTTT	CASGGQGLEAFF
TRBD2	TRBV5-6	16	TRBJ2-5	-	TGTGCCAGCAGCTTGGCTGGTAGCGGGGGCCAAGAGACCCAGTACTTC	CASSLAGSGGQETQYF
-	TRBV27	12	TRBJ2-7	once	TGTGCCAGCACGGACACGACCTACGAGCAGTACTTC	CASTDTTYEQYF
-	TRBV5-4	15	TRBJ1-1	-	TGTGCCAGCAGCCCCCCCCAGGGGACGAACACTGAAGCTTTCTTT	CASSPPQGTNTEAFF
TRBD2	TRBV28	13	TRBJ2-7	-	TGTGCCAGCAGTTCTAGCGGGAGCTCCGAGCAGTACTTC	CASSSSGSSEQYF
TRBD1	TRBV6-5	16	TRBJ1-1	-	TGTGCCAGCAGTTACTCTTCCATTACAGGGGACACTGAAGCTTTCTTT	CASSYSSITGDTEAFF